Below are 9 T cell receptor beta chains sequenced from a single sample in a study of beta chain features in type 1 diabetes. The study reverse transcribed the entire isolated RNA, so it sequenced expressed TCRB transcripts. Measured with immunoSEQ multiplex PCR; TCRdb has only the in-frame clones, and not every one. The data show roughly 400,000 clones, approximately 15% seen once. Sequencing input: naive CD4+ T cells from blood. Every receptor here comes from a man between 25 and 39 years old in good health.

This clone appeared once. The chain combines TRBV7-2 with TRBJ1-1; D is uncertain. The CDR3 contains 16 residues. V lost 1 base to trimming and J lost 7 bases, with 19 bases between them. Germline V gene sequence: CDR1 SGHTA, CDR2 FQGNSA. The CDR3 loop reads CASSLEILTVNGEAFF. CDR3 nucleotides: TGTGCCAGCAGCTTAGAAATCCTCACAGTTAACGGTGAAGCTTTCTTT.

The chain's CDR3 is CASSLSFLGLATGTDTQYF. In nucleotides, the CDR3 is TGTGCCAGCAGCTTGAGTTTTTTGGGACTAGCCACGGGGACAGATACGCAGTATTTT. This rearrangement joins TRBV5-6 to TRBJ2-3, with 9 bases identical to TRBD2. Germline CDR1 and CDR2: SGHDT and YYEEEE. V gave up 1 base and J gave up 3 bases; unmatched junction bases: 15. This CDR3 region has 19 residues.

This clone was detected a few times. Other DNA sequences in the sample encode the same CDR3. The rearrangement links TRBV9 to TRBJ2-1; 9 nucleotides agree with TRBD2. This CDR3 has 15 amino acids. Germline loops: CDR1 SGDLS, CDR2 YYNGEE. After removal of 1 base from V and 3 bases from J, the junction contained 2 bases not matched to a gene. DNA of the CDR3: TGTGCCAGCAGCGTAAGCGGGGGGAGCTACAATGAGCAGTTCTTC. The encoded protein is CASSVSGGSYNEQFF.

The chain carries TRBV7-6 and TRBJ2-3, with 11 bases fitting TRBD2. CDR1 SGHVS and CDR2 FNYEAQ come from the germline V gene. V lost 5 bases, J lost 4 bases, and 5 bases stayed unmatched. The CDR3 is 15 amino acids. DNA of the CDR3: TGTGCCAGCAGCGCCTTAGCGGGGGGGCCAGATACGCAGTATTTT. Translated, it gives CASSALAGGPDTQYF.

This clone was picked up a small number of times. The chain joins TRBV9 to TRBJ1-4; D unclear. From germline, CDR1 is SGDLS and CDR2 YYNGEE. Between the trimmed V and J ends, which lost 0 bases and 5 bases, there was a span of 8 bases. The CDR3 has 14 residues. In DNA form, the CDR3 reads TGTGCCAGCAGCGTAGACCCGAGGAATGAAAAACTGTTTTTT. Protein: CASSVDPRNEKLFF.

This clone was seen more than once but under ten times. V gene TRBV30 combines with J gene TRBJ2-5; D not resolved. The germline gives CDR1 GTSNPN, CDR2 SVGIG (reference sequence). Trimming removed 2 bases at V and 0 bases at J, with 7 bases between. CDR3 length equals 13 residues. The CDR3 is CAWSPRYQETQYF. The CDR3 region has the DNA TGTGCCTGGAGTCCCAGGTACCAAGAGACCCAGTACTTC.

This clone showed up just a few times. The chain couples TRBV10-3 to TRBJ2-7; TRBD1 might be the D (5 bases). Germline CDR1 ENHRY, CDR2 SYGVKD. Trimming cost V 6 bases and J 0 bases, with 12 bases left between them. The CDR3 loop spans 14 amino acids. CDR3 region: CAIRTGTSSYEQYF. CDR3 sequence (DNA): TGTGCCATCAGAACAGGCACGAGCTCCTACGAGCAGTACTTC.

This clone has more than one count but fewer than ten. The rearrangement uses TRBV7-9 and TRBJ2-5, with 8 bases fitting TRBD1. Germline CDR1 SEHNR, CDR2 FQNEAQ (reference sequence). This CDR3 is 15 amino acids long. The V and J ends lost 2 bases and 6 bases, in that order; junction bases with no gene match: 8. CDR3 region: CASSLMAGGRKTQYF. CDR3 nucleotide sequence: TGTGCCAGCAGCTTAATGGCAGGGGGCAGAAAGACCCAGTACTTC.

A few counts support this clone. The chain has TRBV29-1 and TRBJ1-6, with D possibly being TRBD1 (6 bases). Germline CDR1 reads SQVTM; CDR2 reads ANQGSEA. Trimming pared 6 bases from V and 5 bases from J, leaving 11 bases between. The CDR3 is 13 residues long. DNA of the CDR3: TGCAGCGTCCGGACAGAAAATAATTCACCCCTCCACTTT. Translated: CSVRTENNSPLHF.